Following are 29 T cell receptor beta chains from one sample sequenced in a study of blood T cell repertoires in COVID-19 (dated by TCRdb to 2020 to 2022). The method behind the library was the immunoSEQ multiplex PCR assay. The immuneACCESS repertoire file appears here via TCRdb, limited to in-frame rearrangements. These files lack a portion of the clones; in checked studies, under half of the deficit traces to unresolved V genes, and the cause of the others is not known. This sample has approximately 71,000 clones in its table, and 79% of those were observed once. The leading ten clones occupy less than 30% of the sample. Sequencing was done on a sample of peripheral blood. These receptors were taken from a man aged 55 to 69 with active or convalescent COVID-19.

Comments on this clone: This sequence may be a read error, since a much larger clone differs from it by one base. This chain connects TRBV19 to TRBJ1-1, with D possibly being TRBD1 (5 bases). The CDR3 length is 17 residues. Germline V CDR1 and CDR2: LNHDA, SQIVND (reference sequence). Trimming removed 10 bases at V and 5 bases at J, with 29 bases between. CDR3 sequence reads: CATSRPFRGSGSTEAFF. CDR3 nucleotides: TGTGCCACCAGTAGACCTTTCCGGGGGAGTGGTAGTACTGAAGCTTTCTTT.

This chain links TRBV7-6 with TRBJ1-4, with 9 nucleotides matching TRBD1. Losses at the gene ends were 5 bases for V and 7 bases for J; bases not matched to a gene: 11. CDR1 is SGHVS and CDR2 is FNYEAQ in the germline V gene. This CDR3 is built from 16 residues. CDR3: CASSPPPRTGVEKLFF. In DNA form, the CDR3 reads TGTGCCAGCAGCCCCCCCCCACGGACAGGGGTTGAAAAACTGTTTTTT.

V is TRBV27 and J is TRBJ2-3; D uncertain. Per the germline V gene, CDR1 is MNHEY and CDR2 is SMNVEV (reference sequence). V was shortened by 7 bases and J by 0 bases, with 14 bases between the two germline ends. The CDR3 totals 15 residues. The CDR3 is CASTYRWRSTDTQYF. The CDR3 nucleotides are TGTGCCAGCACTTACCGCTGGCGGAGCACAGATACGCAGTATTTT.

This chain uses TRBV7-3 with TRBJ2-1; TRBD2 might be the D (6 bases). CDR3 length: 16 amino acids. The germline gives CDR1 SGHTA, CDR2 FQGTGA. Trimming removed 5 bases from V and 1 base from J, with 15 bases in between. CDR3 loop: CASSQRVAVSYNEQFF. CDR3 sequence (DNA): TGTGCCAGCAGCCAGCGCGTAGCGGTTTCCTACAATGAGCAGTTCTTC.

The V call is TRBV24-1, the J call TRBJ1-2; 7 bases map to TRBD1. CDR1 is KGHDR and CDR2 is SFDVKD in the germline V gene. The J segment lost 8 bases and the V segment lost 3 bases, leaving 14 bases of the junction unmatched. There are 16 residues in the CDR3. The CDR3 sequence: CATSDPLGEGAPGYTF. The CDR3 nucleotides read TGTGCCACCAGTGATCCCCTCGGAGAGGGGGCTCCGGGCTACACCTTC.

This clone was seen a handful of times. This sequence joins TRBV13 and TRBJ1-1, with D possibly matching TRBD1 (5 bases). CDR1 is PRHDT, CDR2 FYEKMQ, per germline (reference sequence). This CDR3 comprises 12 residues. V lost 0 bases to trimming and J lost 10 bases, with 9 bases between them. CDR3 amino acids: CASSLGQGRAFF. CDR3 DNA sequence: TGTGCCAGCAGCTTAGGCCAGGGCAGAGCTTTCTTT.

The chain has TRBV2 and TRBJ2-5, with D tentatively TRBD2 (5 bases). The CDR3 is 12 residues long. Germline V gene data show CDR1 as SNHLY and CDR2 as FYNNEI. Trimming took 6 bases from V and 5 from J, leaving 10 bases between them. This CDR3 is CASRLGGETQYF. The CDR3 coding sequence is TGTGCCAGCAGGTTGGGCGGGGAGACCCAGTACTTC.

As DNA, the CDR3 is TGTGCCAGCTCACCAAGCAGGGGCGCAGGTGGAAACACCATATATTTT. This translates into CASSPSRGAGGNTIYF. V gene TRBV18 combines with J gene TRBJ1-3, with TRBD1 as a possible D gene (6 bases). The CDR3 spans 16 residues. Per the germline V gene, CDR1 is KGHSH and CDR2 is LQKENI. V lost 2 bases and J 3 bases, leaving 14 bases between the germline ends.

The V gene is TRBV10-3, the J gene TRBJ2-7, with D perhaps matching TRBD2 (7 bases). The V end lost 3 bases, the J end lost 7 bases, and 13 bases lay between the germline ends. Germline V lookup: CDR1 ENHRY, CDR2 SYGVKD. The CDR3 extends over 13 amino acids. The CDR3 region is CAISEGGASEQYF. The CDR3 DNA is TGTGCCATCAGTGAAGGGGGGGCGTCGGAGCAGTACTTC.

V is TRBV11-2 and J is TRBJ1-3; 9 bases are a match to TRBD1. The CDR3 has 19 residues. V dropped 0 bases and J dropped 4; count of bases not matched to a gene: 13. CDR1 and CDR2 from the germline V gene are SGHAT and FQNNGV. CDR3 residues: CASSLDRVRDRVEGNTIYF. CDR3 in DNA: TGTGCCAGCAGCTTAGATAGAGTTAGGGACAGGGTGGAGGGAAACACCATATATTTT. The full variable domain, in which reference TRBV11-2 and TRBJ1-3 provide the parts outside the CDR3, is EAGVAQSPRYKIIEKRQSVAFWCNPISGHATLYWYQQILGQGPKLLIQFQNNGVVDDSQLPKDRFSAERLKGVDSTLKIQPAKLEDSAVYLCASSLDRVRDRVEGNTIYFGEGSWLTVV.

The CDR3, as DNA: TGTGCCAGCAGCCTCATGGGGGGGAATACGCAGTATTTT. This gives the protein CASSLMGGNTQYF. J is TRBJ2-3 and V is TRBV5-6; 7 positions match TRBD2. After removal of 4 bases from V and 7 bases from J, the junction contained 6 bases not matched to a gene. Germline CDR1 reads SGHDT; CDR2 reads YYEEEE. There are 13 residues in the CDR3. The entire variable domain, with the rest obtained from reference TRBV5-6 and TRBJ2-3, is as follows: DAGVTQSPTHLIKTRGQQVTLRCSPKSGHDTVSWYQQALGQGPQFIFQYYEEEERQRGNFPDRFSGHQFPNYSSELNVNALLLGDSALYLCASSLMGGNTQYFGPGTRLTVL.

V usage is TRBV2 and J usage is TRBJ2-2, with a possible D match to TRBD2 (5 bases). Trimming took 7 bases from V and 5 from J, leaving 11 bases between them. The germline V gene has CDR1 SNHLY and CDR2 FYNNEI. The CDR3 is made up of 13 amino acids. The CDR3 DNA reads as TGTGCCAGCACGGCTAGCCGGACCGGGGAGCTGTTTTTT. This sequence encodes CASTASRTGELFF.

The chain recombines TRBV25-1 with TRBJ2-2; a possible D gene is TRBD1 (5 bases). CDR1 and CDR2 (germline): MGHDK, SYGVNS. The CDR3 contains 14 residues. Trimming cost V 3 bases and J 6 bases, with 11 bases left between them. The CDR3 protein is CASSEGRAAGELFF. The CDR3 nucleotides read TGTGCCAGCAGTGAGGGCAGGGCGGCCGGGGAGCTGTTTTTT.

The rearrangement links TRBV14 to TRBJ2-1; TRBD2 matches at 10 bases. V shed 1 base and J 7 bases; nucleotides not matched to a gene: 4. CDR1 is SGHDN and CDR2 is FVKESK in the germline V gene. The CDR3 is 15 residues long. The CDR3 sequence is CASSQAASGGNEQFF. The CDR3 DNA reads TGTGCCAGCAGCCAAGCCGCTAGCGGGGGAAATGAGCAGTTCTTC. Full variable domain (outside the CDR3, taken from reference TRBV14 and TRBJ2-1): EAGVTQFPSHSVIEKGQTVTLRCDPISGHDNLYWYRRVMGKEIKFLLHFVKESKQDESGMPNNRFLAERTGGTYSTLKVQPAELEDSGVYFCASSQAASGGNEQFFGPGTRLTVL.

V usage is TRBV6-5 and J usage is TRBJ2-7; D is ambiguous. Germline CDR1 reads MNHEY; CDR2 reads SVGAGI. V dropped 9 bases and J dropped 1 base, with 16 bases sitting between them. This CDR3 is built from 14 residues. CDR3: CASGTAHISYEQYF. CDR3 sequence (DNA): TGTGCCAGTGGAACAGCTCACATTTCCTACGAGCAGTACTTC.

This chain joins TRBV7-9 and TRBJ2-1; no firm D call. Looked up from germline, CDR1 is SEHNR and CDR2 is FQNEAQ (reference sequence). This CDR3 contains 13 residues. Trimming pared 5 bases from V and 4 bases from J, leaving 9 bases between. As DNA, the CDR3 is TGTGCCAGCAGCCCTAGGCAGTACAATGAGCAGTTCTTC. As protein: CASSPRQYNEQFF. The whole variable domain, remainder taken from reference TRBV7-9 and TRBJ2-1, is DTGVSQNPRHKITKRGQNVTFRCDPISEHNRLYWYRQTLGQGPEFLTYFQNEAQLEKSRLLSDRFSAERPKGSFSTLEIQRTEQGDSAMYLCASSPRQYNEQFFGPGTRLTVL.

V usage is TRBV28 and J usage is TRBJ2-5, with 12 positions matching TRBD1. The V segment lost 6 bases and the J segment 7 bases; nucleotides outside the gene matches: 6. This CDR3 is built from 14 residues. Germline V gene lookup returns CDR1 MDHEN and CDR2 SYDVKM. This CDR3 reads CASSQGQGAGTQYF. CDR3 coding DNA: TGTGCCAGCAGCCAGGGACAGGGGGCGGGGACCCAGTACTTC.

This clone has more than one count but fewer than ten. V gene TRBV6-5 combines with J gene TRBJ1-6; D is unresolved. V lost 4 bases to trimming and J lost 0 bases, with 10 bases between them. CDR3 length equals 16 residues. Germline V lookup: CDR1 MNHEY, CDR2 SVGAGI. CDR3 DNA sequence: TGTGCCAGCAGTTCCTCCACGGGCTCCTATAATTCACCCCTCCACTTT. Its protein product is CASSSSTGSYNSPLHF.

The chain is built from TRBV5-4 and TRBJ2-6, with 9 nucleotides matching TRBD2. The germline V gene encodes CDR1 SGHNT and CDR2 YYREEE (reference sequence). The V gene end was trimmed by 4 bases and the J gene end by 2 bases; junction bases not matched to a gene: 7. This CDR3 is 17 amino acids long. The CDR3 DNA is TGTGCCAGCAGCGCCGCGGGGGGGCCCCCTGGGGCCAACGTCCTGACTTTC. It translates to CASSAAGGPPGANVLTF.

In its sample, this clone was seen once. This chain joins TRBV14 and TRBJ1-6; tentative D call: TRBD1 (6 bases). Germline V gene sequence: CDR1 SGHDN, CDR2 FVKESK. Trimming pared 2 bases from V and 8 bases from J, leaving 10 bases between. The CDR3 totals 14 residues. This CDR3 is CASSQWGLDSPLHF. The DNA for the CDR3 is TGTGCCAGCAGCCAATGGGGGCTTGATTCACCCCTCCACTTT.

The rearrangement uses TRBV3-1 (or the pseudogene TRBV3-2) and TRBJ2-1; D may be TRBD1 (6 bases). CDR3 length equals 14 residues. Germline CDR1 is LGHDT and CDR2 is YNNKEL (reference sequence). V lost 3 bases and J 14 bases, leaving 20 bases between the germline ends. The CDR3 sequence is CASSQGAQGRKEFF. The CDR3 nucleotides are TGTGCCAGCAGCCAGGGAGCCCAGGGGAGAAAGGAGTTCTTC.

In its sample, this clone was seen once. The rearrangement links TRBV5-4 to TRBJ1-1; 7 bases match TRBD1. V was clipped by 4 bases and J by 1 base; unmatched bases: 7. Germline CDR1 is SGHNT and CDR2 is YYREEE (reference sequence). CDR3 size: 15 residues. The CDR3 here is CASSHAGTANTEAFF. CDR3 DNA sequence: TGTGCCAGCAGCCACGCCGGGACAGCGAACACTGAAGCTTTCTTT.

The V call is TRBV3-1 (or the pseudogene TRBV3-2), the J call TRBJ2-1; the D gene is possibly TRBD1 (6 bases). The ends were cut back, 1 base at V and 7 bases at J, with 11 bases in the middle. The CDR3 is 14 amino acids. The V gene's germline CDR1 is LGHDT and CDR2 YNNKEL (reference sequence). CDR3 residues: CASSQAGTRNEQFF. The DNA for the CDR3 is TGTGCCAGCAGCCAAGCCGGGACAAGGAATGAGCAGTTCTTC.

The V call is TRBV20-1, the J call TRBJ1-6, with D unclear. Trimming removed 3 bases at V and 5 bases at J, with 2 bases between. Germline CDR1 is DFQATT and CDR2 is SNEGSKA (reference sequence). This CDR3 region has 11 residues. CDR3 DNA sequence: TGCAGTGCTAGCGATAATTCACCCCTCCACTTT. As protein: CSASDNSPLHF.

This rearrangement joins TRBV27 to TRBJ1-4, with 10 bases that match TRBD1. The CDR3 runs to 14 residues. CDR1 and CDR2 from the germline V gene are MNHEY and SMNVEV (reference sequence). V was pared by 4 bases and J by 4 bases, with 0 bases of the junction left unmatched. The CDR3 protein is CASSWDRGNEKLFF. Here the CDR3 DNA reads TGTGCCAGCAGTTGGGACAGGGGTAATGAAAAACTGTTTTTT.

This clone was detected only once. The CDR3 is CASSLEGANYGYTF. In DNA, the CDR3 is TGCGCCAGCAGCTTGGAGGGGGCTAACTATGGCTACACCTTC. The chain combines TRBV5-1 with TRBJ1-2; D may be TRBD1 (6 bases). The V end was cut by 0 bases, the J end by 0 bases, with 6 bases between. CDR3 length: 14 residues. Germline V gene lookup returns CDR1 SGHRS and CDR2 YFSETQ.

The chain combines TRBV11-2 with TRBJ2-5, with TRBD2 matching 13 bases. Germline V gives CDR1 SGHAT, CDR2 FQNNGV. V trimming: 5 bases; J trimming: 4 bases; junction bases outside the gene matches: 7. The CDR3 loop spans 16 amino acids. CDR3 DNA sequence: TGTGCCAGCAGCCCAAAACTAGCGGGGGGGCTAGAGACCCAGTACTTC. The encoded protein is CASSPKLAGGLETQYF. Full variable domain (missing parts from reference TRBV11-2 and TRBJ2-5): EAGVAQSPRYKIIEKRQSVAFWCNPISGHATLYWYQQILGQGPKLLIQFQNNGVVDDSQLPKDRFSAERLKGVDSTLKIQPAKLEDSAVYLCASSPKLAGGLETQYFGPGTRLLVL.

The DNA for the CDR3 is TGTGCCAGCAGTTCCCCCGGGTTGGCCGTACAGCCCCAGCATTTT. Encoded protein: CASSSPGLAVQPQHF. This chain joins TRBV28 and TRBJ1-5; D is uncertain. CDR3 length: 15 residues. Germline CDR1 reads MDHEN; CDR2 reads SYDVKM. V was pared by 4 bases and J by 7 bases, with 17 bases between.

This clone was detected once. This CDR3 reads CASSYPAGGVYEQYF. CDR3 in DNA: TGTGCCAGCAGTTACCCCGCTGGGGGGGTCTACGAGCAGTACTTC. The chain uses TRBV6-5 and TRBJ2-7, with 7 bases aligning to TRBD2. CDR1 MNHEY and CDR2 SVGAGI come from the germline V gene. CDR3 size: 15 residues. V lost 2 bases, J lost 3 bases, and 7 bases stayed unmatched.